These 32 T cell receptor beta chains share one sample of origin, sequenced in a study of blood T cell repertoires in COVID-19. The repertoire was sequenced with immunoSEQ multiplex PCR; TCRdb's copy has only in-frame clones and lacks some. The data hold 60,000 to 85,000 clones, with 65% to 85% observed a single time. Sequencing was done on a sample of peripheral blood. These receptors originate from a woman in her sixties with acute or convalescent COVID-19.

The V gene is TRBV6-1, the J gene TRBJ1-1, with a tentative D call TRBD1 (6 bases). The CDR3 is made up of 19 amino acids. V was pared by 3 bases and J by 3 bases, with 26 bases between. Per germline, CDR1 MNHNS and CDR2 SASEGT. The CDR3 DNA follows: TGTGCCAGCAGTGACCCCCGAGCAGGGGTGGTTATCAAGGACACTGAAGCTTTCTTT. Translating it yields CASSDPRAGVVIKDTEAFF.

Comments on this clone: One end of the junction varies from germline; a read error may be responsible. The V and J genes are TRBV24-1 and TRBJ2-7; possible D gene TRBD2, 6 bases. Germline V gives CDR1 KGHDR, CDR2 SFDVKD. The CDR3 extends over 15 amino acids. The CDR3 bases are TGTGCCACCAGCGATTACCCCAGTGGAGGGCCCGAGCAGTACTTC. Its protein product is CATSDYPSGGPEQYF.

The chain employs TRBV7-8 and TRBJ2-7; 8 bases agree with TRBD1. The CDR3 contains 18 residues. V shed 4 bases, J shed 1 base, and the junction held 15 bases outside the gene matches. Germline V CDR1 and CDR2: SGHVS, FQNEAQ. The CDR3 region is CASSYGTGTAVGSYEQYF. CDR3 bases: TGTGCCAGCAGCTATGGGACAGGCACAGCCGTCGGATCCTACGAGCAGTACTTC.

This chain links TRBV5-5 with TRBJ1-2, with D unresolved. In germline, CDR1 is SGHKS, CDR2 YYEKEE (reference sequence). The CDR3 is 14 amino acids. Trimming shortened V by 0 bases and J by 4 bases, and 10 bases separated the two germline ends. The DNA for the CDR3 is TGTGCCAGCAGCTTGGCGTGGGCATTCTATGGCTACACCTTC. Protein: CASSLAWAFYGYTF.

The chain recombines TRBV25-1 with TRBJ1-4; D gene unclear. Germline assignment: CDR1 MGHDK and CDR2 SYGVNS. V lost 3 bases and J 0 bases, leaving 14 bases between the germline ends. CDR3 length: 17 residues. For the CDR3, the DNA is TGTGCCAGCAGTGAGCGAGGTTGGGGAGCAACTAATGAAAAACTGTTTTTT. This encodes CASSERGWGATNEKLFF.

The V call is TRBV7-8, the J call TRBJ2-3; 7 bases align to TRBD2. V lost 3 bases, J lost 6 bases, and 12 bases stayed unmatched. In germline, CDR1 is SGHVS, CDR2 FQNEAQ. CDR3 length: 16 amino acids. The CDR3 nucleotides are TGTGCCAGCAGCTTTCTGGGCGGGGGTTCGAGGGATACGCAGTATTTT. Its translation: CASSFLGGGSRDTQYF.

The chain is built from TRBV6-5 and TRBJ2-3; D unresolved. Germline assignment: CDR1 MNHEY and CDR2 SVGAGI. With 6 bases removed from V and 5 bases from J, the gap between germline ends came to 12 bases. CDR3 length equals 13 residues. The CDR3 loop reads CASRLPDRDTQYF. The CDR3 nucleotides are TGTGCCAGCAGACTACCAGATAGAGATACGCAGTATTTT.

This CDR3 reads CASSVRGRQGENTGELFF. The CDR3, as DNA: TGTGCCAGCAGCGTGAGGGGTCGGCAGGGGGAGAACACCGGGGAGCTGTTTTTT. The chain uses TRBV7-2 and TRBJ2-2, with 7 nucleotides matching TRBD1. The V segment lost 5 bases and the J segment 1 base; nucleotides outside the gene matches: 13. The CDR3 loop spans 18 amino acids. Germline V CDR1 and CDR2: SGHTA, FQGNSA.

V and J are TRBV27 and TRBJ2-3; TRBD2 aligns across 8 bases. This CDR3 spans 14 amino acids. The V gene end was trimmed by 4 bases and the J gene end by 3 bases; junction bases not matched to a gene: 3. Per germline, CDR1 MNHEY and CDR2 SMNVEV (reference sequence). The CDR3 sequence is CASSSRGGTDTQYF. For the CDR3, the DNA is TGTGCCAGCAGTTCCCGGGGGGGAACAGATACGCAGTATTTT.

This chain joins TRBV25-1 and TRBJ2-3; 8 positions match TRBD1. V lost 6 bases, J lost 6 bases, and 11 bases stayed unmatched. The germline V gene has CDR1 MGHDK and CDR2 SYGVNS. The length of the CDR3 is 15 residues. CDR3 loop: CASSASRGRADTQYF. CDR3 sequence (DNA): TGTGCCAGCAGCGCATCCAGGGGGCGGGCTGATACGCAGTATTTT.

J is TRBJ2-3 and V is TRBV5-1; D call uncertain. V lost 0 bases and J 2 bases, leaving 10 bases between the germline ends. Germline assignment: CDR1 SGHRS and CDR2 YFSETQ. This CDR3 comprises 15 residues. CDR3: CASSLDSPDTDTQYF. CDR3 in DNA: TGCGCCAGCAGCTTGGACAGCCCAGACACAGATACGCAGTATTTT. The variable domain in full, completed from reference TRBV5-1 and TRBJ2-3, reads KAGVTQTPRYLIKTRGQQVTLSCSPISGHRSVSWYQQTPGQGLQFLFEYFSETQRNKGNFPGRFSGRQFSNSRSEMNVSTLELGDSALYLCASSLDSPDTDTQYFGPGTRLTVL.

Concerning this clone: The germline gene is not matched at one end of the junction; a read error may be the cause. The chain employs TRBV5-1 and TRBJ2-3, with 11 bases that match TRBD1. Germline loops: CDR1 SGHRS, CDR2 YFSETQ. The CDR3 has 13 amino acids. The CDR3 nucleotides are TGCGCCAGCAGCTTGATGGGGACAGGGGGTTGGGATTTT. It is translated as CASSLMGTGGWDF.

This chain connects TRBV5-1 to TRBJ1-4; 7 positions match TRBD1. CDR3 size: 16 residues. V was clipped by 0 bases and J by 8 bases; unmatched bases: 10. CDR1 is SGHRS, CDR2 YFSETQ, per germline. DNA of the CDR3: TGCGCCAGCAGCTTGGAGGGGACAGCCGTTGGGGAAAAACTGTTTTTT. This translates into CASSLEGTAVGEKLFF.

This chain joins TRBV11-3 and TRBJ2-5; 9 bases are a match to TRBD1. After removal of 0 bases from V and 6 bases from J, the junction contained 5 bases not matched to a gene. The CDR3 runs 15 residues. Germline V gene sequence: CDR1 SGHNT, CDR2 YENEEA. CDR3 in DNA: TGTGCCAGCAGCTTAGATGGGACAGGGAAAAAGACCCAGTACTTC. It encodes CASSLDGTGKKTQYF.

The chain recombines TRBV5-1 with TRBJ1-4; no reliable D call. The V end was cut by 4 bases, the J end by 5 bases, with 12 bases between. CDR3 length: 14 amino acids. The germline V gene encodes CDR1 SGHRS and CDR2 YFSETQ. The CDR3 coding sequence is TGCGCCAGCAGCCCTGGGCCACGAAATGAAAAACTGTTTTTT. Its protein product is CASSPGPRNEKLFF.

This rearrangement joins TRBV7-8 to TRBJ1-1; D gene unclear. The CDR3 loop spans 11 amino acids. Per germline, CDR1 SGHVS and CDR2 FQNEAQ. V was shortened by 5 bases and J by 6 bases, with 7 bases between the two germline ends. The DNA for the CDR3 is TGTGCCAGCAGCGCCGGGGCTGAAGCTTTCTTT. Translating gives CASSAGAEAFF.

This clone was counted ten times or more. The rearrangement links TRBV11-2 to TRBJ2-7, with unresolved D. The germline V and J ends were trimmed by 0 bases and 3 bases, with 9 bases remaining between them. CDR1 is SGHAT and CDR2 is FQNNGV in the germline V gene. CDR3 length: 14 amino acids. CDR3 in DNA: TGTGCCAGCAGCTTAGAATACACCAACTACGAGCAGTACTTC. Protein: CASSLEYTNYEQYF. Based on the CDR3 plus reference TRBV11-2 and TRBJ2-7, the full variable domain is EAGVAQSPRYKIIEKRQSVAFWCNPISGHATLYWYQQILGQGPKLLIQFQNNGVVDDSQLPKDRFSAERLKGVDSTLKIQPAKLEDSAVYLCASSLEYTNYEQYFGPGTRLTVT.

V usage is TRBV10-3 and J usage is TRBJ2-5, with D hard to call. Germline CDR1 and CDR2: ENHRY and SYGVKD. V lost 6 bases and J 3 bases, leaving 11 bases between the germline ends. The CDR3 consists of 13 residues. The chain's CDR3 is CAIRIRLEETQYF. In DNA, the CDR3 is TGTGCCATCAGGATCCGACTGGAAGAGACCCAGTACTTC.

This chain connects TRBV19 to TRBJ1-5; 7 bases fit TRBD1. The germline CDR1 and CDR2 sequences are LNHDA and SQIVND (reference sequence). CDR3 length: 15 amino acids. V shed 5 bases, J shed 5 bases, and the junction held 9 bases outside the gene matches. The CDR3: CASSSRTGGYQPQHF. Written as DNA, the CDR3 is TGTGCCAGTAGTTCGAGGACAGGAGGATATCAGCCCCAGCATTTT.

Remarks on this clone: At one end the junction does not follow the germline gene, possibly because of a read error. The gene calls are TRBV29-1 and TRBJ2-7; D is ambiguous. Germline assignment: CDR1 SQVTM and CDR2 ANQGSEA. This CDR3 comprises 11 residues. The DNA for the CDR3 is TGCAGCTTTGACAACTCCTACGAGCAGTACTTC. It encodes CSFDNSYEQYF.

The chain uses TRBV18 and TRBJ2-5, with a possible D match to TRBD2 (6 bases). This CDR3 has 14 residues. V dropped 4 bases and J dropped 6 bases, with 15 bases sitting between them. Germline assignment: CDR1 KGHSH and CDR2 LQKENI. In DNA form, the CDR3 reads TGTGCCAGCTCACGGGGGGACCCCGGGAAGACCCAGTACTTC. Translation: CASSRGDPGKTQYF.

The chain uses TRBV7-2 and TRBJ2-3, with 11 bases lining up with TRBD1. CDR3 length: 15 residues. CDR1 and CDR2 from the germline V gene are SGHTA and FQGNSA. Trimming at V came to 5 bases and at J to 6 bases, leaving 7 bases not matched to a gene. CDR3 in DNA: TGTGCCAGCAGCCCGGACAGGGGGCGAACGGATACGCAGTATTTT. The encoded protein is CASSPDRGRTDTQYF.

Points on this clone: The sample carries other DNA sequences with the same CDR3. This chain links TRBV5-4 with TRBJ2-1, with TRBD2 matching 16 bases. This CDR3 region has 18 residues. Germline values: CDR1 SGHNT, CDR2 YYREEE (reference sequence). Unmatched junction bases numbered 15, after V lost 6 bases and J lost 9 bases. The CDR3, as DNA: TGTGCCAGCACGTCCTCCTCTCTGGGACTAGCGGGGGGGGGTGAGCAGTTCTTC. As protein: CASTSSSLGLAGGGEQFF.

The chain uses TRBV3-1 (or the pseudogene TRBV3-2) and TRBJ1-2; tentatively, D is TRBD1 (5 bases). The germline gives CDR1 LGHDT, CDR2 YNNKEL (reference sequence). This CDR3 is 12 amino acids long. Trimming removed 3 bases at V and 5 bases at J, with 7 bases between. For the CDR3, the DNA is TGTGCCAGCAGCCAGAGACAGTATGGCTACACCTTC. Its translation: CASSQRQYGYTF.

The CDR3 loop reads CAWSGRANTEAFF. In nucleotides, the CDR3 is TGTGCCTGGAGCGGCAGGGCGAACACTGAAGCTTTCTTT. The V call is TRBV30, the J call TRBJ1-1; weak D call: TRBD1 (5 bases). The CDR3 totals 13 residues. Deletions cut 3 bases from V and 1 base from J, with 9 bases between. CDR1 and CDR2 (germline): GTSNPN, SVGIG (reference sequence).

This clone was seen once. This rearrangement joins TRBV3-1 (or the pseudogene TRBV3-2) to TRBJ1-3; D is ambiguous. Germline values: CDR1 LGHDT, CDR2 YNNKEL (reference sequence). The CDR3 runs to 15 residues. Trimming removed 0 bases from V and 0 bases from J, with 6 bases in between. Written as DNA, the CDR3 is TGTGCCAGCAGCCAAGACCGACTCTCTGGAAACACCATATATTTT. It translates to CASSQDRLSGNTIYF.

This clone was observed once. The chain uses TRBV6-2 or TRBV6-3 and TRBJ1-4; D remains ambiguous. The germline V gene encodes CDR1 MNHEY and CDR2 SVGEGT. Trimming took off 2 bases at V and 8 bases at J, with 9 bases between the two ends. This CDR3 has 13 amino acids. The chain's CDR3 is CASSYERGEKLFF. As DNA, the CDR3 is TGTGCCAGCAGTTACGAGCGAGGGGAAAAACTGTTTTTT.

This clone is termed medium-sized. The chain links TRBV6-6 to TRBJ1-5; D is undetermined. The CDR3 is 13 amino acids. Germline lookup yields CDR1 MNHNY and CDR2 SVGAGI (reference sequence). Between the trimmed V and J ends, which lost 7 bases and 0 bases, there was a span of 7 bases. CDR3 amino acids: CASTDYSNQPQHF. Written as DNA, the CDR3 is TGTGCCAGCACCGACTATAGCAATCAGCCCCAGCATTTT.

The chain employs TRBV6-5 and TRBJ2-1; 7 positions agree with TRBD2. V shed 8 bases and J 4 bases; nucleotides not matched to a gene: 11. The CDR3 sequence is 15 residues long. CDR1 and CDR2 from the germline V gene are MNHEY and SVGAGI. The CDR3 DNA sequence: TGTGCCAGCCGAATTCTAGCGGTTCAATACAATGAGCAGTTCTTC. Amino acids: CASRILAVQYNEQFF.

The V and J genes are TRBV5-1 and TRBJ2-2, with 7 bases fitting TRBD1. J was trimmed by 5 bases and V by 1 base; bases with no gene match: 8. Looked up from germline, CDR1 is SGHRS and CDR2 is YFSETQ. The CDR3 has 16 amino acids. CDR3 nucleotide sequence: TGCGCCAGCAGCTTGAGGACAGGTCCTAGGACCGGGGAGCTGTTTTTT. Translation gives CASSLRTGPRTGELFF. The whole variable domain, remainder taken from reference TRBV5-1 and TRBJ2-2, is KAGVTQTPRYLIKTRGQQVTLSCSPISGHRSVSWYQQTPGQGLQFLFEYFSETQRNKGNFPGRFSGRQFSNSRSEMNVSTLELGDSALYLCASSLRTGPRTGELFFGEGSRLTVL.

V is TRBV2 and J is TRBJ2-7; the match to TRBD2 covers 7 bases. This CDR3 has 15 amino acids. In germline, CDR1 is SNHLY, CDR2 FYNNEI. With 2 bases clipped from V and 0 bases from J, the junction kept 4 bases outside the gene matches. CDR3 amino acids: CASSERGTNSYEQYV. DNA of the CDR3: TGTGCCAGCAGTGAAAGAGGGACTAACTCCTACGAGCAGTACGTC.

This sequence joins TRBV5-1 and TRBJ1-6, with 7 positions matching TRBD1. J gave up 8 bases and V 7 bases, and 6 bases lay outside the gene matches. This CDR3 region has 13 residues. Per germline, CDR1 SGHRS and CDR2 YFSETQ. In DNA, the CDR3 is TGCGCCAGCGCGCAGGGGGTTGATTCACCCCTCCACTTT. It is translated as CASAQGVDSPLHF.